The 2 T cell receptor beta chains listed next were all sequenced from one sample in a study of neurological immune-mediated disorders. TCRdb redid the calling of the 5' RACE reads with MiXCR, one entry per CDR3 protein. The table includes 20,000 or so distinct CDR3 sequences, 15% detected once. Material: PBMCs. These receptors all stem from a female donor with HTLV-1-associated myelopathy (HAM/TSP).

This clonotype was seen ten or more times. In DNA form, the CDR3 reads TGTGCCAGCAGAGGACTGATCGGGTATGGCTACACCTTC. Translating gives CASRGLIGYGYTF. V usage is TRBV2 and J usage is TRBJ1-2; no firm D call. The CDR3 contains 13 residues. V gave up 6 bases and J gave up 5 bases, with 13 bases separating them. From germline, CDR1 is SNHLY and CDR2 FYNNEI.

This clonotype was seen repeatedly, ten times or more. The chain links TRBV10-1 to TRBJ2-2; D is uncertain. Germline V gene lookup returns CDR1 WNHNN and CDR2 SYGVQD (reference sequence). The CDR3 length is 13 residues. Trimming cost V 5 bases and J 7 bases, with 11 bases left between them. The CDR3 DNA is TGCGCCAGCAGTCCGTCCGCGGTCGGGGAGCTGTTTTTT. The encoded protein is CASSPSAVGELFF.